This TCR beta chain was captured in a study of blood T cell repertoires in COVID-19. In the original processing: Cell counts per sample came from amplifying reference gene primers. Sequencing was performed with immunoSEQ multiplex PCR; in TCRdb, only in-frame clones are kept and a portion is missing. V and J calls plus clone size are reproduced from that table; the DNA served to infer D and trimming. This sample yields fewer than 150,000 clones, of which approximately 89% are seen a single time; more than 3.5% belongs to the top ten. Per the germline V gene, CDR1 is MNHNY and CDR2 is SVGAGI (reference sequence). V lost 0 bases to trimming and J lost 4 bases, with 9 bases between them. This CDR3 is built from 14 residues.

Sequences were obtained from peripheral blood. The source of this sequence is a human donor in a cohort sampled during active COVID-19. The chain links TRBV6-6 to TRBJ1-2; D not resolved. For the CDR3, the DNA is TGTGCCAGCAGTTACTCCGGGGTTAGCTATGGCTACACCTTC. Protein product: CASSYSGVSYGYTF.